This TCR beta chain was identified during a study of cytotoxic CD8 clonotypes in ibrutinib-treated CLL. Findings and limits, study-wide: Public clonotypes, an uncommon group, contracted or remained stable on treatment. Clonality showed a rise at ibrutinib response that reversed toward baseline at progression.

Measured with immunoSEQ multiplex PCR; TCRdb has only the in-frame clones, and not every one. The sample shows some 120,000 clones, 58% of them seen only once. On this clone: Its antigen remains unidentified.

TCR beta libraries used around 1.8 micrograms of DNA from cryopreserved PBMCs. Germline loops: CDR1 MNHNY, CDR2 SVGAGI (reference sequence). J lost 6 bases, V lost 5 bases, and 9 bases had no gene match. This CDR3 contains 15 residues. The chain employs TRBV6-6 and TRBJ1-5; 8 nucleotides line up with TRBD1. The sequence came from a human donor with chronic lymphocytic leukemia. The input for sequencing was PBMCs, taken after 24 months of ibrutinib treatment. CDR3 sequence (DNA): TGTGCCAGCAGTAATAATCAGGGGGCCCCTCAGCCCCAGCATTTT. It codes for CASSNNQGAPQPQHF.